In this sample, the clone carrying this T cell receptor (beta chain) turned up a few times. One entry per CDR3 protein, called by TCRdb with MiXCR from the RT-PCR reads. The sample includes about 680,000 distinct CDR3 sequences, approximately 15% of them seen just once. The clonotype was recovered from a female donor in good health, serving as a healthy control. What was sequenced was memory CD4+ T cells from blood.

DNA for the CDR3: TGTGCCAGCTCACCAAATCGGGACTCTGAGCAGTTCTTC. It specifies CASSPNRDSEQFF. V and J are TRBV18 and TRBJ2-1; TRBD2 might be the D (6 bases). CDR3 length: 13 residues. Germline CDR1 reads KGHSH; CDR2 reads LQKENI. V lost 2 bases and J 9 bases, leaving 11 bases between the germline ends. The entire variable domain, with the rest obtained from reference TRBV18 and TRBJ2-1, is as follows: NAGVMQNPRHLVRRRGQEARLRCSPMKGHSHVYWYRQLPEEGLKFMVYLQKENIIDESGMPKERFSAEFPKEGPSILRIQQVVRGDSAAYFCASSPNRDSEQFFGPGTRLTVL.